This TCR beta chain stems from a study of identical twins. Study observations and caveats: Twin-shared out-of-frame alpha sequences showed excess low generation probability.

TCRdb passed the 5' RACE reads through MiXCR, listing each CDR3 protein once. The data contain 500,000 to 700,000 distinct CDR3 sequences, 7.1% of them singletons. CDR1 is WSHSY and CDR2 is SAAADI in the germline V gene. Trimming cost V 8 bases and J 1 base; bases outside gene matches: 7. This CDR3 is built from 15 residues. Only a few counts were recorded for this clonotype. The target antigen is unknown. Separately, the same data were catalogued under a study of yellow fever vaccine responses in identical twins.

This chain connects TRBV10-2 to TRBJ2-7, with 11 bases that match TRBD2. The sequence derives from a young woman in good health. The sample consisted of PBMCs. This CDR3 reads CASRGGTSGSYEQYF. CDR3 DNA: TGCGCCAGCCGAGGGGGGACTAGCGGTTCCTACGAGCAGTACTTC.